This T cell receptor (beta chain) was sequenced for a study of OX40 agonist ivuxolimab in advanced cancers. Study-level points and caveats: Expanded clones were, on average, more numerous among CD8+ T cells than CD4+.

Clones were sequenced by immunoSEQ multiplex PCR, and TCRdb holds only the in-frame ones, with some missing. The sample includes roughly 100,000 clones, roughly 84% of them seen just once. Notes on this clone: What it binds is unknown.

Germline V gives CDR1 SGDLS, CDR2 YYNGEE. This CDR3 is 15 amino acids long. The V and J ends lost 0 bases and 8 bases, in that order; junction bases with no gene match: 6. The chain carries TRBV9 and TRBJ2-1, with TRBD2 matching 9 bases. The source of this sequence is an adult with an advanced solid tumor such as melanoma, head and neck, liver or kidney cancer. The sequenced sample was CD4+ or CD8+ T cells sorted from blood, obtained in a trial of the OX40 agonist ivuxolimab. The CDR3 protein is CASSVGLAVWDEQFF. The CDR3 DNA follows: TGTGCCAGCAGCGTAGGACTAGCGGTTTGGGATGAGCAGTTCTTC.